The text below deals with one T cell receptor beta chain. What it recognizes is unknown. This table comes from immunoSEQ multiplex PCR, and its TCRdb copy is limited to in-frame clones, with some not included. The table lists 120,000 or so clones, roughly 82% of them singletons. This entry belongs to a study of identifying expanded T cells in peripheral blood. Study conclusions and caveats: Over about two and four weeks, about 17 and 20 clones changed, versus approximately 1.1 between replicates.

The CDR3 consists of 14 residues. Losses at the gene ends were 3 bases for V and 3 bases for J; bases not matched to a gene: 3. CDR1 and CDR2 (germline): MNHEY, SMNVEV (reference sequence). The clonotype originates from a person between 18 and 75 years old in good health. The V and J genes are TRBV27 and TRBJ1-2, with 8 bases identical to TRBD1. The sequencing input was blood. DNA of the CDR3: TGTGCCAGCAGTTTGGGGGACAGGCACTATGGCTACACCTTC. Translating it yields CASSLGDRHYGYTF.